Sequencing of this TCR beta chain was carried out in a study of T cell clonality in common variable immunodeficiency (dated by TCRdb to about 2015). Results the study describes overall, beyond this receptor: It was noted by the authors that sequencing of the repertoires of T cell subpopulations would be needed to clarify the cause of the increased clonality in CVID. Reportedly, TCRbeta sequences from CVID had fewer deletions and N-nucleotide insertions, and highly modified clones with 13 or more V deletions were absent from CVID. Increased TCRbeta clonality was found in CVID subjects compared with healthy controls (t-test p = 0.018), with the increase being most characteristic of about a third of subjects. Fewer TCRbeta clones were shared among CVID subjects than among healthy controls (p < 0.0001). Correlations of repertoire features with clinical complications were constrained by heterogeneity among patients within the CVID cohort. Although equal DNA input was used, an average of approximately 82,000 unique sequences per sample was obtained for controls, compared with approximately 30,000 for CVID samples.

This clone was recorded at least ten times. What antigen it recognizes has not been identified. CVID samples and control samples contributed equivalent amounts of genomic DNA as sequencing input. For every sample, a 60 bp segment covering the rearranged TCRbeta CDR3 region was amplified and then sequenced. The immunoSEQ assay, a bias-corrected multiplex PCR combined with high-throughput sequencing, was used for TCRbeta amplification. The original methods were these. Every unique nucleotide sequence was considered a clone and was annotated with V, D and J genes, copy number and frequency. Sequences were labeled productive if in frame, and non-productive if out of frame or containing stop codons. Clonality was calculated from Shannon's entropy as previously described. The predicted amino acid sequences of productive clones were used to derive mean CDR3 Kyte-Doolittle hydropathy. The R hclust function was used to hierarchically cluster scaled V gene usage with Manhattan distance and complete linkage. Sharing of clones by CDR3 amino acid sequence was evaluated by resampling 12 repertoires per group over 100 rounds. Repertoires were searched for approximately 70 published EBV-specific and about 250 published CMV-specific TCRbeta sequences. A couple of CVID samples that yielded fewer than 10,000 sequences were excluded from the analysis, so around 40 CVID repertoires were retained. TCRdb's version of the immuneACCESS table is confined to in-frame rearrangements and falls short of the full clone set. An unresolved V gene accounts for under half of the shortfall where checked; the remainder is of unknown origin. V and J calls and clone size follow that table, whereas D and trimming were derived from the DNA. The data for this sample show roughly 40,000 clones, each detected more than once. The ten largest clones capture around 2.8% of the sample.

Both CVID patients and healthy controls were predominantly of Caucasian heritage. From each donor, roughly 5 to 9 ml of heparinized peripheral whole blood was collected. TCRbeta CDR3 repertoires were sequenced from genomic DNA of adults with common variable immune deficiency (CVID) and healthy adult controls. The control group comprised 22 healthy adult volunteers, approximately 12 female and roughly ten male, aged roughly 23 to 66 years with a mean age of roughly 34. To isolate peripheral blood mononuclear cells, diluted blood was subjected to density centrifugation over Hypaque 1077 or Ficoll-Paque. Genomic DNA was extracted from unsorted mononuclear cells by Qiagen column purification or by a centrifugation-based method. The sample taken for sequencing was peripheral blood mononuclear cells. This TCR was recovered from a person between 18 and 70 years old in good health.

CDR3 sequence: CASSKTGAAYEQYF. The sequenced CDR3 bases are TGTGCCAGCAGCAAGACAGGGGCCGCCTACGAG. The sequence links TRBV13 to TRBJ2-7, and 8 junction bases match TRBD1. The CDR3 end falls 3 residues outside the read, so it is completed with the germline J gene. The CDR3 runs 14 amino acids, cysteine and phenylalanine included. Of the CDR3's DNA, 33 bases were read; they are in frame from base 1. For CDR1 and CDR2, the germline V gene (reference sequence) lists PRHDT and FYEKMQ. V lost 5 bases and J lost 2 bases, and the count of bases not matched to a germline gene is 5.